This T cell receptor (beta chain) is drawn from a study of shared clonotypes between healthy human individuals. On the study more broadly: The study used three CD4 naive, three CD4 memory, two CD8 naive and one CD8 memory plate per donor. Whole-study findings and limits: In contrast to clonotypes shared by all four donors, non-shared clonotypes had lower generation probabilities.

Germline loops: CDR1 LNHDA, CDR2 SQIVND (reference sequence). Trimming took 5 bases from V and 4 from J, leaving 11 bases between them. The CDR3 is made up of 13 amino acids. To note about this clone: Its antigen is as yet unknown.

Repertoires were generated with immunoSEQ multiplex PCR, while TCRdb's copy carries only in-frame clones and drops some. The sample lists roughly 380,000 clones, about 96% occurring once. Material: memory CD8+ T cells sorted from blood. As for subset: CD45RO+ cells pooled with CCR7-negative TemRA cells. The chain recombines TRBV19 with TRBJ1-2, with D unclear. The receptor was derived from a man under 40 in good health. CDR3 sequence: CASSLTGRYGYTF. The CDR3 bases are TGTGCCAGTAGTCTGACTGGGCGCTATGGCTACACCTTC.